The sample holds many counts of the clone carrying this T cell receptor beta chain. The sample comes from a study of blood T cell repertoires in COVID-19. Study as a whole: The United States, Italy and Spain were the sources of the acute and convalescent COVID-19 samples. PBMCs, B-cell-depleted T cells, or T cells were the source of the cDNA or gDNA that made up the material.

Trimming removed 5 bases at V and 6 bases at J, with 13 bases between. CDR3 size: 13 residues. In the authors' workflow: Estimation of nucleated cell counts relied on the amplification of reference gene primers. Clones were read by immunoSEQ multiplex PCR, and TCRdb kept only the in-frame ones, dropping some. From that table come the V and J calls and clone size; the DNA was used to work out D and trimming. The table lists over 200,000 clones, 65% to 85% of them singletons. V and J are TRBV12-3 or TRBV12-4 and TRBJ1-1; possible D gene TRBD1, 6 bases. The sequence was collected from a woman in her 50s with acute or convalescent COVID-19. Sequencing was carried out using peripheral blood. The CDR3 DNA sequence: TGTGCCAGCAGTCGGGGGGGGGCCCCTGAAGCTTTCTTT. Its protein is CASSRGGAPEAFF.